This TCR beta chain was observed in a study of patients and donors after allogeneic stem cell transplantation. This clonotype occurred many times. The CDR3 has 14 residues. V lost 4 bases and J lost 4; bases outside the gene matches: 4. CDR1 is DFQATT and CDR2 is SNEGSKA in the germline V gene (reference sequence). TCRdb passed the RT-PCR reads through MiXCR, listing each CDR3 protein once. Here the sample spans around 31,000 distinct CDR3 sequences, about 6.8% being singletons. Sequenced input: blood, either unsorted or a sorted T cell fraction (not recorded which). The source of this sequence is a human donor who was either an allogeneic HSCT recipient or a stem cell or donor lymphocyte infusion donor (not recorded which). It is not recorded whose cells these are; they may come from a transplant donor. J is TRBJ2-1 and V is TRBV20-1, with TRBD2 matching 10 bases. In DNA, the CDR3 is TGCAGTGCTAAACTAGCGGGGATTTACAATGAGCAGTTCTTC. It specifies CSAKLAGIYNEQFF.